One and the same sample provided the 29 T cell receptor beta chains below, sequenced in a study of CD8 T cells in Susac syndrome. When the RNA was reverse transcribed, random hexamers were used with an input of roughly 0.45 to 1 ug. Each CDR3 protein is one row after TCRdb ran MiXCR on the immunoSEQ multiplex PCR reads. Here the sample spans about 240,000 distinct CDR3 sequences, 90% to 96% being singletons. Sequencing was done on a sample of CD4+ T cells from PBMCs. The source of these receptors is a human donor with Susac syndrome.

This chain uses TRBV20-1 with TRBJ2-1; 12 bases align to TRBD2. This CDR3 has 20 residues. J was trimmed by 3 bases and V by 2 bases; bases with no gene match: 17. Germline CDR1 reads DFQATT; CDR2 reads SNEGSKA (reference sequence). CDR3 in amino acids: CSARWTSGTTSETHYNEQFF. The CDR3 nucleotides are TGCAGTGCTAGATGGACTAGCGGGACTACCTCAGAGACCCACTACAATGAGCAGTTCTTC.

The V and J genes are TRBV3-1 and TRBJ1-2; D gene uncertain. The CDR3 consists of 15 residues. The germline V gene has CDR1 LGHDT and CDR2 YNNKEL (reference sequence). V was clipped by 0 bases and J by 5 bases, with 13 bases between them. The CDR3 region is CASSQDPDLGYGYTF. CDR3 in DNA: TGTGCCAGCAGCCAAGATCCGGACCTGGGGTATGGCTACACCTTC.

The chain couples TRBV7-9 to TRBJ1-5, with no clear D. Germline assignment: CDR1 SEHNR and CDR2 FQNEAQ (reference sequence). Trimming removed 5 bases from V and 4 bases from J, with 15 bases in between. This CDR3 has 15 residues. The CDR3 DNA reads as TGTGCCAGCAGCAATCAGGTACCGGAAAATCAGCCCCAGCATTTT. This sequence encodes CASSNQVPENQPQHF.

The chain links TRBV20-1 to TRBJ1-2; D gene uncertain. V lost 5 bases, J lost 4 bases, and 17 bases lay in between. The CDR3 is 14 residues long. Germline V gene lookup returns CDR1 DFQATT and CDR2 SNEGSKA (reference sequence). The CDR3 DNA is TGCAGTGCTCCAAAAGCCCAGGCATCCTATGGCTACACCTTC. It translates to CSAPKAQASYGYTF.

The rearrangement links TRBV16 to TRBJ1-5; D may be TRBD1 (5 bases). Trimming removed 6 bases at V and 6 bases at J, with 12 bases between. This CDR3 spans 13 amino acids. Germline V gene lookup returns CDR1 KGHSY and CDR2 FQNENV. In DNA form, the CDR3 reads TGTGCCAGCAGTCCTGGGACGTTTCAGCCCCAGCATTTT. It codes for CASSPGTFQPQHF.

This chain joins TRBV9 and TRBJ1-5; D call uncertain. The germline CDR1 and CDR2 sequences are SGDLS and YYNGEE. The CDR3 spans 16 residues. V was clipped by 0 bases and J by 0 bases, with 10 bases between them. CDR3 in amino acids: CASSVGDTYSNQPQHF. CDR3 in DNA: TGTGCCAGCAGCGTAGGCGATACCTATAGCAATCAGCCCCAGCATTTT.

The chain combines TRBV20-1 with TRBJ1-5; D gene ambiguous. V lost 0 bases to trimming and J lost 4 bases, with 16 bases between them. CDR1 and CDR2 (germline): DFQATT, SNEGSKA (reference sequence). This CDR3 spans 16 amino acids. The chain's CDR3 is CSARDPEGKRNQPQHF. The CDR3 region has the DNA TGCAGTGCTAGAGATCCGGAGGGCAAACGGAATCAGCCCCAGCATTTT.

The table lists this clonotype with a few counts. The chain combines TRBV12-3 or TRBV12-4 with TRBJ2-7; the D is unclear. This CDR3 comprises 11 residues. The V and J ends lost 5 bases and 3 bases respectively, with 5 bases between them. The CDR3 DNA reads TGTGCCAGCAGTAGGTACTACGAGCAGTACTTC. This encodes CASSRYYEQYF.

This chain joins TRBV5-1 and TRBJ2-1; 7 positions agree with TRBD2. Germline CDR1 SGHRS, CDR2 YFSETQ. CDR3 length: 15 amino acids. With 4 bases clipped from V and 5 bases from J, the junction kept 9 bases outside the gene matches. The CDR3 is CASSRRGRENNEQFF. The CDR3 DNA follows: TGCGCCAGCAGCCGCCGAGGGCGGGAGAACAATGAGCAGTTCTTC.

The chain employs TRBV2 and TRBJ2-2, with unresolved D. CDR1 is SNHLY, CDR2 FYNNEI, per germline. The V and J ends lost 9 bases and 4 bases respectively, with 6 bases between them. The CDR3 spans 11 residues. The CDR3 coding sequence is TGTGCCAGTCACAGCACCGGGGAGCTGTTTTTT. It specifies CASHSTGELFF. The complete variable domain, with remaining parts taken from reference TRBV2 and TRBJ2-2, reads EPEVTQTPSHQVTQMGQEVILRCVPISNHLYFYWYRQILGQKVEFLVSFYNNEISEKSEIFDDQFSVERPDGSNFTLKIRSTKLEDSAMYFCASHSTGELFFGEGSRLTVL.

This clonotype was counted a single time. This chain uses TRBV20-1 with TRBJ1-2, with TRBD1 as a possible D gene (5 bases). This CDR3 region has 15 residues. V was pared by 6 bases and J by 4 bases, with 21 bases between. Germline-derived CDR1 and CDR2 are DFQATT and SNEGSKA (reference sequence). In DNA form, the CDR3 reads TGCAGTGCGTCAGCTCGTGGGGGGGAGGCCTATGGCTACACCTTC. It codes for CSASARGGEAYGYTF.

Of note for this clonotype: A read error is likely, as this CDR3 ends without the conserved phenylalanine or tryptophan. The chain joins TRBV5-1 to TRBJ1-1, with D perhaps matching TRBD1 (5 bases). The CDR3 sequence is 16 residues long. The germline V gene encodes CDR1 SGHRS and CDR2 YFSETQ. V lost 4 bases to trimming and J lost 1 base, with 17 bases between them. The CDR3 DNA sequence: TGCGCCAGCAGCCGGATATCCGTGACAGAGAACACTGAAGCTTTCCTT. This codes for CASSRISVTENTEAFL.

This chain uses TRBV5-1 with TRBJ1-1; tentative D call: TRBD1 (6 bases). The CDR3 consists of 14 residues. Between the trimmed V and J ends, which lost 5 bases and 1 base, there was a span of 12 bases. Germline V gene sequence: CDR1 SGHRS, CDR2 YFSETQ. The CDR3 here is CASRERTENTEAFF. The DNA of the CDR3 is TGCGCCAGCAGGGAAAGGACAGAGAACACTGAAGCTTTCTTT.

This clonotype was recorded only once. V is TRBV11-3 and J is TRBJ2-1; TRBD2 agrees at 16 bases. Germline V gene lookup returns CDR1 SGHNT and CDR2 YENEEA. The CDR3 sequence is 17 residues long. Germline trimming cut 5 bases from V and 9 bases from J; bases unmatched to any gene: 10. CDR3 DNA sequence: TGTGCCAGCAGCCCAATGGGACTAGCGGGAGGGCCTGGTGAGCAGTTCTTC. Translating gives CASSPMGLAGGPGEQFF. Supplemented by reference TRBV11-3 and TRBJ2-1, the full variable domain reads EAGVVQSPRYKIIEKKQPVAFWCNPISGHNTLYWYLQNLGQGPELLIRYENEEAVDDSQLPKDRFSAERLKGVDSTLKIQPAELGDSAVYLCASSPMGLAGGPGEQFFGPGTRLTVL.

The rearrangement links TRBV4-1 to TRBJ2-7; 7 bases match TRBD2. Looked up from germline, CDR1 is MGHRA and CDR2 is YSYEKL. CDR3 size: 15 residues. The V gene end was trimmed by 3 bases and the J gene end by 2 bases; junction bases not matched to a gene: 7. This CDR3 is CASSHGLVRAYEQYF. The CDR3 DNA reads TGCGCCAGCAGCCATGGACTAGTTAGAGCCTACGAGCAGTACTTC.

This rearrangement joins TRBV4-1 to TRBJ1-2; D unresolved. CDR3 length: 14 residues. Trimming removed 0 bases from V and 6 bases from J, with 11 bases in between. Germline values: CDR1 MGHRA, CDR2 YSYEKL. The DNA of the CDR3 is TGCGCCAGCAGCCAAGATTTCGGGAAGGATGGCTACACCTTC. Translating it yields CASSQDFGKDGYTF.

The chain joins TRBV20-1 to TRBJ2-3, with 16 nucleotides matching TRBD2. The CDR3 is 18 residues long. Trimming at V came to 1 base and at J to 4 bases, leaving 8 bases not matched to a gene. Germline CDR1 DFQATT, CDR2 SNEGSKA (reference sequence). CDR3 DNA sequence: TGCAGTGCTAGAGTGTGGCCGGGACTAGCGGGAGGGTCAGATACGCAGTATTTT. Translation gives CSARVWPGLAGGSDTQYF.

This rearrangement joins TRBV14 to TRBJ2-3; D ambiguous. CDR1 SGHDN and CDR2 FVKESK come from the germline V gene. This CDR3 has 17 residues. V lost 0 bases and J 6 bases, leaving 19 bases between the germline ends. This chain's CDR3 is CASSQDIVGTVSDTQYF. The CDR3, as DNA: TGTGCCAGCAGCCAAGATATCGTGGGTACGGTCTCCGATACGCAGTATTTT.

This clonotype was picked up one time. This chain uses TRBV6-1 with TRBJ2-7; 12 bases align to TRBD2. CDR1 and CDR2 (germline): MNHNS, SASEGT. The CDR3 totals 15 residues. After removal of 5 bases from V and 4 bases from J, the junction contained 6 bases not matched to a gene. CDR3 DNA sequence: TGTGCCAGCAGTCGGACTAGCGGGACGTTATACGAGCAGTACTTC. Protein: CASSRTSGTLYEQYF.

The CDR3 protein is CSARGGGAGETQYF. The CDR3 DNA sequence: TGCAGTGCTAGAGGCGGGGGGGCAGGGGAGACCCAGTACTTC. The chain has TRBV20-1 and TRBJ2-5, with 9 bases matching TRBD2. Trimming cost V 1 base and J 5 bases; bases outside gene matches: 5. Per the germline V gene, CDR1 is DFQATT and CDR2 is SNEGSKA (reference sequence). This CDR3 is built from 14 residues.

The rearrangement links TRBV5-4 to TRBJ1-2; tentative D call: TRBD1 (5 bases). V was pared by 1 base and J by 1 base, with 11 bases between. The CDR3 has 15 residues. The germline gives CDR1 SGHNT, CDR2 YYREEE (reference sequence). The CDR3 bases are TGTGCCAGCAGCTTGTTCGGGCAGGGTAACTATGGCTACACCTTC. Protein: CASSLFGQGNYGYTF.

The gene calls are TRBV6-1 and TRBJ1-2, with 7 positions matching TRBD1. CDR3 length: 16 residues. Germline CDR1 and CDR2: MNHNS and SASEGT. The V gene end was trimmed by 8 bases and the J gene end by 8 bases; junction bases not matched to a gene: 20. CDR3 nucleotides: TGTGCCAGCCACGTAGAGTACAGGGGCGGCGCGGGGGGCTACACCTTC. Translating it yields CASHVEYRGGAGGYTF.

This clonotype was seen once. The V and J genes are TRBV27 and TRBJ1-3, with a possible D match to TRBD1 (5 bases). Trimming left V 6 bases short and J 0 bases short, with 9 bases between. There are 14 residues in the CDR3. The V gene's germline CDR1 is MNHEY and CDR2 SMNVEV (reference sequence). CDR3 amino acids: CASSQGDSGNTIYF. CDR3 bases: TGTGCCAGCAGCCAGGGTGACTCTGGAAACACCATATATTTT.

This clonotype was found once. The DNA for the CDR3 is TGTGCCAGCAGCTCCCGGACAGGGGTACCTTTATACAATGAGCAGTTCTTC. Protein sequence: CASSSRTGVPLYNEQFF. The chain combines TRBV7-3 with TRBJ2-1; TRBD1 agrees at 9 bases. Trimming at V came to 4 bases and at J to 4 bases, leaving 11 bases not matched to a gene. CDR1 is SGHTA and CDR2 is FQGTGA in the germline V gene. The CDR3 runs 17 residues.

The chain couples TRBV12-5 to TRBJ2-7; D gene ambiguous. CDR1 and CDR2 from the germline V gene are LGHNT and FRNRAP. CDR3 length equals 11 residues. Trimming removed 5 bases from V and 1 base from J, with 3 bases in between. The CDR3 spells CASGPSYEQYF. DNA of the CDR3: TGTGCTAGTGGTCCGTCCTACGAGCAGTACTTC.

This chain connects TRBV5-4 to TRBJ2-5; 9 bases are shared with TRBD2. In germline, CDR1 is SGHNT, CDR2 YYREEE (reference sequence). Losses at the gene ends were 4 bases for V and 1 base for J; bases not matched to a gene: 5. This CDR3 spans 15 amino acids. The CDR3 protein is CASSPGTSSQETQYF. The DNA of the CDR3 is TGTGCCAGCAGCCCCGGGACTAGCAGCCAAGAGACCCAGTACTTC.

This chain joins TRBV24-1 and TRBJ2-1, with 7 bases aligning to TRBD2. The CDR3 loop spans 16 amino acids. Germline V CDR1 and CDR2: KGHDR, SFDVKD. V lost 3 bases, J lost 2 bases, and 6 bases stayed unmatched. The CDR3 DNA reads TGTGCCACCAGTGATCCGTGGGGAGGGGCCTACAATGAGCAGTTCTTC. It is translated as CATSDPWGGAYNEQFF.

V and J are TRBV6-6 and TRBJ2-4; D remains unclear. The CDR3 runs to 11 residues. Germline CDR1 reads MNHNY; CDR2 reads SVGAGI (reference sequence). V gave up 8 bases and J gave up 4 bases, with 6 bases separating them. This CDR3 is CASGIKNIQYF. The DNA of the CDR3 is TGTGCCAGCGGGATAAAAAACATTCAGTACTTC.

This clonotype was detected once. This rearrangement joins TRBV12-3 or TRBV12-4 to TRBJ1-4; D is perhaps TRBD1 (6 bases). There are 14 residues in the CDR3. The V and J ends lost 6 bases and 4 bases respectively, with 12 bases between them. The CDR3 nucleotides read TGTGCCAGCAGGCGGACAGCCCATAATGAAAAACTGTTTTTT. This codes for CASRRTAHNEKLFF.